This section outlines one T cell receptor (beta chain) sequence together with its context. It lacks a known antigen. Per-nucleotide qualities are absent, and no much larger clonotype sits a single base away. The library was built by means of PCR. The sequencer listed for this sample is Illumina HiSeq 4000. The TCR beta-chain CDR3 region of each patient was profiled by high-throughput sequencing. The authors' analysis ran thus. The researchers built a classifier to tell apart papillary thyroid cancer patients with distant metastasis, based on CDR3 differences among clinicopathological groups. Repertoire diversity was assessed with the Shannon index, and tumor-blood repertoire similarity with the Morisita-Horn index. The public reads were run again by TCRdb, first through fastp at Q25 and then through MiXCR, and only productive beta chains were kept. TCRdb's processing, not the study's, gives the V and J calls here. Present in this sample are over 30,000 clones, 15% to 20% of which were seen just once. Roughly 12% of the sample goes to the ten largest clones.

Before undergoing thyroid surgery, none of the patients had been given any kind of treatment. Using T-cell receptor beta sequencing, the study looked back at clinical samples from patients collected from about 2012 to 2018. This specimen comes from a study of metastatic and nonmetastatic thyroid tumors (TCRdb year 2020). Turning to the overall study: Repertoires from peripheral blood and from tumor or nodule tissue samples of malignant and benign thyroid patients were compared. Study-wide findings and limitations: TCR beta diversity was reported as significantly higher in malignant tumors than in benign nodules, in both blood and tumor samples.

Input material: blood. The sequence came from a male donor with papillary thyroid cancer or a benign thyroid nodule (not recorded which). Some clones in this sample may be carry-over from other donors' samples.

The encoded CDR3 is CASSPGQRAFGGYTF. The DNA sequence follows: TGTGCCAGTAGTCCGGGACAGAGGGCCTTCGGGGGCTACACCTTC. The chain couples TRBV19 to TRBJ1-2, and 7 bases in between align with TRBD1. From a lookup of the germline V gene (reference sequence), CDR1 and CDR2 are LNHDA and SQIVND. V is cut back by 5 bases and J by 8 bases, with 14 bases in the junction unmatched. The CDR3 contains 15 residues, cysteine and phenylalanine counted. Here the CDR3 DNA is all that survives: 45 bases in frame from base 1.